One sample yielded the 31 T cell receptor beta chains listed below, sequenced in a study of blood T cell repertoires in COVID-19. The table came from immunoSEQ multiplex PCR; TCRdb's copy has only in-frame clones and leaves some out. Among tens of thousands of clones listed, around 85% were seen once. Material: peripheral blood. These receptors were collected from a human donor in a cohort sampled during active COVID-19.

This sequence joins TRBV3-1 (or the pseudogene TRBV3-2) and TRBJ1-2; a weak D match, TRBD1 (6 bases). CDR1 LGHDT and CDR2 YNNKEL come from the germline V gene (reference sequence). CDR3 length: 13 residues. V was shortened by 0 bases and J by 6 bases, with 8 bases between the two germline ends. DNA of the CDR3: TGTGCCAGCAGCCAAGAGGGGGCACATGGCTACACCTTC. Translation: CASSQEGAHGYTF.

CDR3 region: CASSQLHRVTYEQYF. The CDR3 nucleotides read TGCGCCAGCAGCCAACTGCACAGGGTTACCTACGAGCAGTACTTC. The rearrangement links TRBV4-1 to TRBJ2-7; weak D call: TRBD1 (6 bases). Germline V CDR1 and CDR2: MGHRA, YSYEKL. The CDR3 has 15 amino acids. V lost 2 bases and J lost 2, with 13 bases in between.

The V and J genes are TRBV5-1 and TRBJ1-1; possible D gene TRBD1, 5 bases. This CDR3 comprises 13 residues. Germline V gene lookup returns CDR1 SGHRS and CDR2 YFSETQ. V gave up 2 bases and J gave up 3 bases, with 8 bases separating them. CDR3 DNA: TGCGCCAGCAGCTTCGGACAAGACACTGAAGCTTTCTTT. It encodes CASSFGQDTEAFF.

The CDR3 nucleotides are TGTGCCAGCAGTTTACGAACAGGGGTTGAAGCTTTCTTT. Translation: CASSLRTGVEAFF. J is TRBJ1-1 and V is TRBV27, with 7 bases that match TRBD1. The germline V gene has CDR1 MNHEY and CDR2 SMNVEV (reference sequence). The CDR3 length is 13 residues. The ends lost 2 bases at V and 7 bases at J; junction bases unmatched: 4.

The V call is TRBV3-1 (or the pseudogene TRBV3-2), the J call TRBJ2-5; tentatively, D is TRBD1 (6 bases). V lost 2 bases and J lost 4, with 14 bases in between. The CDR3 is 15 amino acids. In germline, CDR1 is LGHDT, CDR2 YNNKEL (reference sequence). The CDR3 here is CASSQSTGTRETQYF. As DNA, the CDR3 is TGTGCCAGCAGCCAATCCACAGGGACGCGAGAGACCCAGTACTTC.

The sample holds one count of this clone. This chain connects TRBV7-9 to TRBJ2-3; 10 bases map to TRBD2. The germline gives CDR1 SEHNR, CDR2 FQNEAQ (reference sequence). CDR3 size: 17 residues. J gave up 0 bases and V 3 bases, and 6 bases lay outside the gene matches. The CDR3, as DNA: TGTGCCAGCAGCTTGGGAGCGGGGGGGCCGAGCACAGATACGCAGTATTTT. As protein: CASSLGAGGPSTDTQYF.

This chain joins TRBV19 and TRBJ2-1; TRBD2 matches at 7 bases. Germline V CDR1 and CDR2: LNHDA, SQIVND (reference sequence). The V segment lost 7 bases and the J segment 4 bases; nucleotides outside the gene matches: 7. This CDR3 comprises 14 residues. The CDR3 DNA reads TGTGCCAGTAAGGTAGGACTAGAATACAATGAGCAGTTCTTC. It translates to CASKVGLEYNEQFF.

This rearrangement joins TRBV3-1 (or the pseudogene TRBV3-2) to TRBJ2-5, with 7 bases matching TRBD1. In germline, CDR1 is LGHDT, CDR2 YNNKEL (reference sequence). The CDR3 spans 13 residues. Trimming at V came to 4 bases and at J to 10 bases, leaving 9 bases not matched to a gene. CDR3 in amino acids: CASSLRQGRDQYF. CDR3 in DNA: TGTGCCAGCAGCCTCCGACAGGGCCGGGACCAGTACTTC.

This rearrangement joins TRBV18 to TRBJ1-2; possibly TRBD1 for D (5 bases). This CDR3 region has 15 residues. Trimming pared 3 bases from V and 4 bases from J, leaving 15 bases between. Germline V gives CDR1 KGHSH, CDR2 LQKENI. Written as DNA, the CDR3 is TGTGCCAGCTCACCCAGTTTAGACAGCGTCTATGGCTACACCTTC. Protein sequence: CASSPSLDSVYGYTF. Filled out from reference TRBV18 and TRBJ1-2, the complete variable domain reads NAGVMQNPRHLVRRRGQEARLRCSPMKGHSHVYWYRQLPEEGLKFMVYLQKENIIDESGMPKERFSAEFPKEGPSILRIQQVVRGDSAAYFCASSPSLDSVYGYTFGSGTRLTVV.

The chain uses TRBV9 and TRBJ1-2; 10 bases are a match to TRBD1. The length of the CDR3 is 16 residues. The V and J ends lost 0 bases and 4 bases, in that order; junction bases with no gene match: 6. CDR1 and CDR2 (germline): SGDLS, YYNGEE. This chain's CDR3 is CASSVEGQGTGYGYTF. As DNA, the CDR3 is TGTGCCAGCAGCGTAGAGGGACAGGGGACAGGCTATGGCTACACCTTC.

The chain combines TRBV24-1 with TRBJ2-1, with D perhaps matching TRBD1 (6 bases). Germline V gene data show CDR1 as KGHDR and CDR2 as SFDVKD. The CDR3 contains 14 residues. Trimming cost V 7 bases and J 4 bases, with 13 bases left between them. CDR3 DNA: TGTGCCACCAGCCTGGGACACCATTACAATGAGCAGTTCTTC. Residues: CATSLGHHYNEQFF.

This chain links TRBV7-2 with TRBJ2-7; D gene unclear. Trimming took off 3 bases at V and 0 bases at J, with 9 bases between the two ends. CDR3 length: 14 amino acids. From germline, CDR1 is SGHTA and CDR2 FQGNSA. The chain's CDR3 is CASSFAQVSYEQYF. CDR3 coding DNA: TGTGCCAGCAGCTTTGCCCAGGTCTCCTACGAGCAGTACTTC.

This clone was detected a few times. This chain uses TRBV7-8 with TRBJ1-4; 7 bases match TRBD1. Looked up from germline, CDR1 is SGHVS and CDR2 is FQNEAQ. This CDR3 contains 14 residues. V lost 6 bases, J lost 7 bases, and 8 bases stayed unmatched. The CDR3 DNA reads as TGTGCCAGCAGTTCGACAGGGCGGGGTGAAAAACTGTTTTTT. Its translation is CASSSTGRGEKLFF. Full variable domain (outside the CDR3, taken from reference TRBV7-8 and TRBJ1-4): GAGVSQSPRYKVAKRGQDVALRCDPISGHVSLFWYQQALGQGPEFLTYFQNEAQLDKSGLPSDRFFAERPEGSVSTLKIQRTQQEDSAVYLCASSSTGRGEKLFFGSGTQLSVL.

V usage is TRBV19 and J usage is TRBJ2-2; 9 bases align to TRBD2. This CDR3 is 13 amino acids long. Germline CDR1 reads LNHDA; CDR2 reads SQIVND (reference sequence). The V gene end was trimmed by 2 bases and the J gene end by 10 bases; junction bases not matched to a gene: 2. The CDR3 coding sequence is TGTGCCAGTAGTATACTAGCGGGAATGGAGCTGTTTTTT. This codes for CASSILAGMELFF.

This rearrangement joins TRBV19 to TRBJ2-1; 9 nucleotides align to TRBD2. Trimming took 0 bases from V and 8 from J; bases not matched to a gene: 17. This CDR3 is 19 amino acids long. Germline assignment: CDR1 LNHDA and CDR2 SQIVND (reference sequence). CDR3 sequence (DNA): TGTGCCAGTAGTATAGAATCGACTAGCGGAGGGGGATCGGCGGATGAGCAGTTCTTC. This codes for CASSIESTSGGGSADEQFF.

The V call is TRBV7-9, the J call TRBJ2-7; 11 positions agree with TRBD2. The CDR3 totals 14 residues. Trimming at V came to 3 bases and at J to 6 bases, leaving 4 bases not matched to a gene. The germline V gene has CDR1 SEHNR and CDR2 FQNEAQ (reference sequence). CDR3 protein: CASSLASGRLEQYF. The CDR3 DNA is TGTGCCAGCAGCTTGGCTAGCGGGAGGCTCGAGCAGTACTTC.

The rearrangement uses TRBV30 and TRBJ1-2, with 7 bases fitting TRBD1. CDR3 length: 14 amino acids. V shed 1 base and J 4 bases; nucleotides not matched to a gene: 6. Germline CDR1 reads GTSNPN; CDR2 reads SVGIG (reference sequence). The CDR3: CAWSATGSGYGYTF. CDR3 in DNA: TGTGCCTGGAGTGCGACAGGGAGTGGCTATGGCTACACCTTC.

The chain links TRBV2 to TRBJ1-6; 7 bases fit TRBD1. The CDR3 covers 15 residues. Germline lookup yields CDR1 SNHLY and CDR2 FYNNEI. V gave up 5 bases and J gave up 7 bases; unmatched junction bases: 8. As DNA, the CDR3 is TGTGCCAGCAGTCCCAGGGACAGACTAAATTCACCCCTCCACTTT. Translation gives CASSPRDRLNSPLHF.

The rearrangement links TRBV30 to TRBJ2-1; tentatively, D is TRBD2 (5 bases). V was trimmed by 2 bases and J by 2 bases, leaving 10 bases between them. This CDR3 spans 14 amino acids. The germline V gene encodes CDR1 GTSNPN and CDR2 SVGIG (reference sequence). CDR3 loop: CAWSLLGAYNEQFF. CDR3 coding DNA: TGTGCCTGGAGTCTTTTGGGAGCCTACAATGAGCAGTTCTTC.

The chain carries TRBV28 and TRBJ2-7, with 7 bases identical to TRBD2. The CDR3 runs to 17 residues. After removal of 10 bases from V and 2 bases from J, the junction contained 20 bases not matched to a gene. Germline V gene lookup returns CDR1 MDHEN and CDR2 SYDVKM. CDR3 DNA: TGTGCCACCCTCCCCGACACCCCGCGGGAGAACACCTACGAGCAGTACTTC. It specifies CATLPDTPRENTYEQYF. Looking up the rest from reference TRBV28 and TRBJ2-7 gives the full variable domain: DVKVTQSSRYLVKRTGEKVFLECVQDMDHENMFWYRQDPGLGLRLIYFSYDVKMKEKGDIPEGYSVSREKKERFSLILESASTNQTSMYLCATLPDTPRENTYEQYFGPGTRLTVT.

The count of this clone is one. The rearrangement uses TRBV6-1 and TRBJ2-5, with a tentative D call TRBD2 (5 bases). The germline V and J ends were trimmed by 2 bases and 1 base, with 11 bases remaining between them. The CDR3 covers 15 residues. CDR1 and CDR2 from the germline V gene are MNHNS and SASEGT. CDR3 sequence (DNA): TGTGCCAGCAGTGAAAGGGAACTAGTCCAAGAGACCCAGTACTTC. Amino acids: CASSERELVQETQYF.

Here the CDR3 reads CASRRGQGNSGANVLTF. CDR3 coding DNA: TGTGCCAGCCGCCGGGGACAGGGGAATTCTGGGGCCAACGTCCTGACTTTC. The chain employs TRBV5-4 and TRBJ2-6, with TRBD1 matching over 10 bases. This CDR3 region has 17 residues. From germline, CDR1 is SGHNT and CDR2 YYREEE (reference sequence). Germline trimming cut 7 bases from V and 1 base from J; bases unmatched to any gene: 8.

This chain connects TRBV5-1 to TRBJ2-7, with 9 nucleotides matching TRBD1. V shed 4 bases, J shed 0 bases, and the junction held 5 bases outside the gene matches. In germline, CDR1 is SGHRS, CDR2 YFSETQ. The CDR3 totals 15 residues. The CDR3, as DNA: TGCGCCAGCAGCCCGCAGACAGGGGGCTCCTACGAGCAGTACTTC. This translates into CASSPQTGGSYEQYF.

The chain recombines TRBV10-3 with TRBJ1-3; D is unclear. This CDR3 has 14 amino acids. Trimming took off 3 bases at V and 3 bases at J, with 9 bases between the two ends. CDR1 is ENHRY and CDR2 is SYGVKD in the germline V gene. The CDR3 loop is CAISERGGGNTIYF. Written as DNA, the CDR3 is TGTGCCATCAGTGAACGGGGTGGTGGAAACACCATATATTTT.

This clone came up a few times. The chain has TRBV25-1 and TRBJ2-7; the D gene is possibly TRBD1 (5 bases). Trimming stripped 8 bases from V and 5 bases from J, with 16 bases between. CDR3 length: 13 amino acids. The germline gives CDR1 MGHDK, CDR2 SYGVNS. CDR3 coding DNA: TGTGCCAGCTCCATAGGGGCCCGCGACGAGCAGTACTTC. It translates to CASSIGARDEQYF.

The rearrangement links TRBV12-3 or TRBV12-4 to TRBJ1-1; TRBD1 might be the D (5 bases). This CDR3 comprises 13 residues. Trimming took 6 bases from V and 3 from J, leaving 11 bases between them. The CDR3 protein is CASRRTTDTEAFF. The CDR3 region has the DNA TGTGCCAGCAGGCGGACAACCGACACTGAAGCTTTCTTT.

The V and J genes are TRBV30 and TRBJ1-1, with unresolved D. V lost 1 base and J 1 base, leaving 16 bases between the germline ends. Germline assignment: CDR1 GTSNPN and CDR2 SVGIG (reference sequence). This CDR3 region has 16 residues. CDR3 DNA sequence: TGTGCCTGGAGTGCCCCTCTGACGGCGGAGAACACTGAAGCTTTCTTT. It yields the protein CAWSAPLTAENTEAFF.

The chain combines TRBV11-2 with TRBJ1-3; no clear D. Germline CDR1 reads SGHAT; CDR2 reads FQNNGV. Trimming took 3 bases from V and 5 from J, leaving 8 bases between them. This CDR3 has 13 residues. The CDR3 bases are TGTGCCAGCAGCTTGGGCGAACGAAACACCATATATTTT. It yields the protein CASSLGERNTIYF.

The V gene is TRBV18, the J gene TRBJ1-3; D remains ambiguous. Germline loops: CDR1 KGHSH, CDR2 LQKENI. The CDR3 spans 16 residues. V shed 0 bases and J shed 6 bases, with 15 bases lying between them. The CDR3: CASSPPSEGSSNTIYF. DNA for the CDR3: TGTGCCAGCTCACCACCGAGTGAAGGGAGTTCAAACACCATATATTTT. The full variable domain, completed using reference TRBV18 and TRBJ1-3, is NAGVMQNPRHLVRRRGQEARLRCSPMKGHSHVYWYRQLPEEGLKFMVYLQKENIIDESGMPKERFSAEFPKEGPSILRIQQVVRGDSAAYFCASSPPSEGSSNTIYFGEGSWLTVV.

The sample holds one count of this clone. The chain combines TRBV7-2 with TRBJ1-2, with TRBD1 as a possible D gene (5 bases). Deletions cut 3 bases from V and 5 bases from J, with 16 bases between. The CDR3 runs to 15 residues. Per the germline V gene, CDR1 is SGHTA and CDR2 is FQGNSA. The CDR3 DNA is TGTGCCAGCAGCTTTCAGGGTTTCGTTTCGTATGGCTACACCTTC. It translates to CASSFQGFVSYGYTF.

The V and J genes are TRBV6-6 and TRBJ2-1, with D possibly being TRBD2 (6 bases). The CDR3 contains 13 residues. In germline, CDR1 is MNHNY, CDR2 SVGAGI (reference sequence). The V end was cut by 6 bases, the J end by 7 bases, with 13 bases between. CDR3 residues: CASSPLGRNEQFF. The CDR3, as DNA: TGTGCCAGCAGCCCCTTAGGGAGGAATGAGCAGTTCTTC.